One T cell receptor (beta chain) is described in this entry. The antigen is not known. This entry is derived from a study of resident and recirculating memory T cells in vitiligo. No patient showed confetti depigmentation, a clinical sign of active disease. Trimming cost V 3 bases and J 7 bases, with 13 bases left between them. Germline lookup yields CDR1 KGHSH and CDR2 LQKENI. There are 14 residues in the CDR3. Study-wide results and caveats: No unique dominant TCR clone was found in vitiligo lesions.

Some clones are missing from TCRdb's copy, which holds only in-frame ones; the method was immunoSEQ multiplex PCR. This sample carries more than 65,000 clones, approximately 90% of them seen once, and the ten largest clones take 4.9%. The receptor's source is a male donor with vitiligo. This chain links TRBV18 with TRBJ1-5; D is unresolved. Sequencing input: blood. CDR3 region: CASSPVPAGQPQHF. For the CDR3, the DNA is TGTGCCAGCTCACCGGTCCCAGCGGGGCAGCCCCAGCATTTT.